This T cell receptor (beta chain) was observed in a study of blood T cells in healthy people across ages. It was with a sample-barcoded 5' primer and a J-beta primer mix that a second PCR of about 7 to 12 cycles was run. Via MiXCR, TCRdb re-called the 5' RACE reads, giving one row per CDR3 protein. The sample contains 1,800,000 or so distinct CDR3 sequences, about 39% of which appear only once. The germline V gene has CDR1 SGHTA and CDR2 FQGNSA. This CDR3 is built from 14 residues. V was cut by 1 base and J by 10 bases, with 14 bases left in between. The rearrangement links TRBV7-2 to TRBJ2-1; TRBD1 is a possible D gene (6 bases). The sequencing sample was made of blood. The source of this sequence is a human donor in good health. This CDR3 reads CASSLEGTLREQFF. DNA for the CDR3: TGTGCCAGCAGCTTAGAAGGGACACTCAGAGAGCAGTTCTTC.